Sequencing of this T cell receptor beta chain was carried out in a study of blood T cells in healthy people across ages. The authors ran a second PCR of about 7 to 11 cycles using a sample-barcoded 5' primer and a J-beta primer mix. TCRdb ran MiXCR on the 5' RACE reads and lists one entry per CDR3 protein. The sample shows hundreds of thousands of distinct CDR3 sequences, roughly two fifths of them seen only once. Germline CDR1 is SQVTM and CDR2 is ANQGSEA. Trimming left V 6 bases short and J 2 bases short, with 11 bases between. CDR3 size: 12 residues. The sample taken for sequencing was blood. The receptor was isolated from an elderly man in good health. The chain recombines TRBV29-1 with TRBJ2-7; perhaps TRBD2 as D (7 bases). The CDR3 spells CSVRGRAYEQYF. CDR3 sequence (DNA): TGCAGCGTGAGGGGGAGGGCCTACGAGCAGTACTTC.